The table lists the clone carrying this T cell receptor beta chain with a count of one. The source of the sample is a study of OX40 agonist ivuxolimab in advanced cancers. Profiling relied on immunoSEQ multiplex PCR, and the TCRdb table lists in-frame clones only, not all of them. The table records about 15,000 clones, about 89% of them present only once. Trimming took off 6 bases at V and 11 bases at J, with 14 bases between the two ends. The CDR3 totals 11 residues. Germline CDR1 is DFQATT and CDR2 is SNEGSKA (reference sequence). The sample here was CD4+ or CD8+ T cells sorted from blood, taken in a trial of the OX40 agonist ivuxolimab. The chain is built from TRBV20-1 and TRBJ1-5; D uncertain. This receptor was identified in an adult with an advanced solid tumor such as melanoma, head and neck, liver or kidney cancer. CDR3 protein: CSAPYGQTQHF. The CDR3 DNA is TGCAGTGCGCCTTACGGCCAAACCCAGCATTTT.